This TCR beta chain was profiled in a study of T cell responses to AZD1222 COVID-19 vaccine. Sequencing used immunoSEQ multiplex PCR; TCRdb keeps in-frame clones, though not all of them. The repertoire holds 150,000 to 200,000 clones, with 70% to 90% as singletons. Germline V gene lookup returns CDR1 SGHDT and CDR2 YYEEEE. The CDR3 has 15 residues. Trimming shortened V by 1 base and J by 3 bases, and 13 bases separated the two germline ends. Study results and caveats: Most donors were white British, females outnumbered males, and clonal diversity was possibly underestimated. Baseline seropositivity characterized only a handful of AZD1222 recipients.

Regarding this clone: What it binds is unknown.

This receptor was obtained from an adult in good health. Sequenced here: peripheral blood, sampled on day 0 of AZD1222 vaccination. The chain has TRBV5-6 and TRBJ1-1, with a possible D match to TRBD1 (5 bases). CDR3 coding DNA: TGTGCCAGCAGCTTGCTTGTTGGGGGACACACTGAAGCTTTCTTT. The encoded protein is CASSLLVGGHTEAFF.